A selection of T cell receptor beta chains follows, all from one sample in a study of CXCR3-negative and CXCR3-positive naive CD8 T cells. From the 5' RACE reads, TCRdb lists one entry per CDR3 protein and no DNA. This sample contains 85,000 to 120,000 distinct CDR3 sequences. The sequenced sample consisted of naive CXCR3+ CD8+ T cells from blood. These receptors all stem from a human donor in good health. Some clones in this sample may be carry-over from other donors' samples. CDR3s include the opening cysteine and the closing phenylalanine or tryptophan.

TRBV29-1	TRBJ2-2	CSAVGGGTGELFF
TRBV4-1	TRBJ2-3	CASSQGLAGGIADTQYF
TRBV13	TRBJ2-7	CASSLLAEPLRGQYF
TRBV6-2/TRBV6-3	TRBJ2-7	CASSYPRSQKHPYEQYF
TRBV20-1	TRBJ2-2	CSARPTSGWNTGELFF
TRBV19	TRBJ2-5	CASSRRQAQETQYF
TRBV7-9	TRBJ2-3	CASSPLERGGTDTQYF
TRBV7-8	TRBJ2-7	CASSQLAYEQYF
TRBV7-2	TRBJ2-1	CASSFRAYNEQFF
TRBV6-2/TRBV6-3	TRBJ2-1	CASSYDRVSSYNEQFF
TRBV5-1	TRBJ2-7	CASSLEWMGEQYF
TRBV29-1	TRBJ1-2	CSDDAWGDNYGYTF
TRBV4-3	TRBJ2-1	CASSQDAGSSYNEQFF
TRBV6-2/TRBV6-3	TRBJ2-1	CASSYVGYEQFF
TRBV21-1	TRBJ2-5	CASPPRGGAGGETQYF
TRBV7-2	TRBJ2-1	CASGPNYRDEQFF
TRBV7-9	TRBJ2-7	CASSFIAGGSYEQYF
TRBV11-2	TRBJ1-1	CASRGMNTEAFF
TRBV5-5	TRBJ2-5	CASSLRTGGSFETQYF
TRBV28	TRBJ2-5	CASTPGVEETQYF
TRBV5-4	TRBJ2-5	CASEDRSVETQYF
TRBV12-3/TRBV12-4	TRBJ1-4	CASRTGTDNEKLFF
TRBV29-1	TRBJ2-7	CSVPGTGVEQYF
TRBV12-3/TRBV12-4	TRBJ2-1	CASSLVGVEQFF
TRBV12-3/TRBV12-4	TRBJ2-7	CASSPPGIEQYF
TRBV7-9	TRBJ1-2	CASSLGPKGYTF
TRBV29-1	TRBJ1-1	CSVDTGKNTEAFF
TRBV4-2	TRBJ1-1	CASSQVGRMNTEAFF
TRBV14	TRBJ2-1	CASSHASDNEQFF
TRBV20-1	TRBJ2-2	CSARDLYRENTGELFF
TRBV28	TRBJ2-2	CASSVLTTFSAGELFF
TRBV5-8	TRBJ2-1	CASSLAGGGYNEQFF
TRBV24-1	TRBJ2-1	CATSDFPSGDNEQFF
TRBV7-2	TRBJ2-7	CASSTGQGPSYEQYF
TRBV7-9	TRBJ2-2	CASSLDEQGEDTGELFF
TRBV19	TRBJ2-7	CASSTLGRTYEQYF
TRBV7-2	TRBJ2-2	CASSPGTVNTGELFF
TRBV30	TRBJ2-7	CAWSSRNSYEQYF
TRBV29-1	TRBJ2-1	CSVGTVREQFF
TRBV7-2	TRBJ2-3	CASSFLLAGTDTQYF
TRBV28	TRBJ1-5	CASSERQGARQPQHF
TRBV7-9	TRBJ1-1	CASTPAGGTEAFF
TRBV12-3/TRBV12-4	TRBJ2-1	CASSLGRLAENEQFF
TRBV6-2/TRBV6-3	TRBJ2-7	CASSYGLAYEQYF
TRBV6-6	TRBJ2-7	CASSSGTIYEQYF
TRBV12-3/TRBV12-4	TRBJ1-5	CASSNGWDQPQHF
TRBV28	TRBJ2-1	CASSLLDRNNEQFF
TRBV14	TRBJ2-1	CASSFFSGGTDEQFF
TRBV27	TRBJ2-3	CASSLDGTDTQYF
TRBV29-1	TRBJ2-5	CSVEVAGFQETQYF
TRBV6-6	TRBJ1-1	CASSYPALQGAETEAFF
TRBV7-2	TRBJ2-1	CASSLTSGTHNEQFF
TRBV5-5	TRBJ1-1	CASSRGAVEAFF
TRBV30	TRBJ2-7	CAWTSDRGHEQYF